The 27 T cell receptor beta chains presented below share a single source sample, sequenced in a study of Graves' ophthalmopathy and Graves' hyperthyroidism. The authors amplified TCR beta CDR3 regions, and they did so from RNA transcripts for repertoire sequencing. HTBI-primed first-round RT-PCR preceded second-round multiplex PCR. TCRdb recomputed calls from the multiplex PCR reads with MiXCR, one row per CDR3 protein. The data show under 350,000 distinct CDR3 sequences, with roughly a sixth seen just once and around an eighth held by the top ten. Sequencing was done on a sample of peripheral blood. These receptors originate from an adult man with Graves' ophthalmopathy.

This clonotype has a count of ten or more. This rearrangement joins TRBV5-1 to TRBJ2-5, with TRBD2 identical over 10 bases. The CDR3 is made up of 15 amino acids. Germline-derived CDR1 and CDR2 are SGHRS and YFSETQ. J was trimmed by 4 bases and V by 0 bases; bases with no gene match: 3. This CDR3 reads CASSLASGSPETQYF. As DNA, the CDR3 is TGCGCCAGCAGCTTGGCTAGCGGGAGTCCAGAGACCCAGTACTTC.

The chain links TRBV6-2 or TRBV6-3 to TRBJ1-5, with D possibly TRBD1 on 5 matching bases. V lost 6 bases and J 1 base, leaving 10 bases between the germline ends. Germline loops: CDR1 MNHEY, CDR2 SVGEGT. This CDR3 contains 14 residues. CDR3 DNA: TGTGCCAGCAGACAGAAGGGGAGCAATCAGCCCCAGCATTTT. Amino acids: CASRQKGSNQPQHF.

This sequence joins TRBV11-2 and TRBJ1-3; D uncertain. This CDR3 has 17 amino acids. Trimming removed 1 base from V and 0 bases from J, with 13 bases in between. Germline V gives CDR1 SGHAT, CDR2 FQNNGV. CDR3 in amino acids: CASSLGPLVNSGNTIYF. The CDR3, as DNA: TGTGCCAGCAGCTTAGGACCTTTGGTAAACTCTGGAAACACCATATATTTT.

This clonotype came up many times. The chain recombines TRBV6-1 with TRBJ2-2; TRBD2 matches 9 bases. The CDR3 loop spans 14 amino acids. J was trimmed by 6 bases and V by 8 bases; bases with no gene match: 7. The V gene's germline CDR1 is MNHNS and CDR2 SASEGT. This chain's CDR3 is CASGAGGRSGELFF. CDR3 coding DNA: TGTGCCAGCGGAGCGGGGGGCAGGTCCGGGGAGCTGTTTTTT.

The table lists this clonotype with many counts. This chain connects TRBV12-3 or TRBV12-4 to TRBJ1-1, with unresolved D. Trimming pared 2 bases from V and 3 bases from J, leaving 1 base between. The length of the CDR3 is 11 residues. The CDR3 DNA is TGTGCCAGCAGTTTATACACTGAAGCTTTCTTT. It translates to CASSLYTEAFF.

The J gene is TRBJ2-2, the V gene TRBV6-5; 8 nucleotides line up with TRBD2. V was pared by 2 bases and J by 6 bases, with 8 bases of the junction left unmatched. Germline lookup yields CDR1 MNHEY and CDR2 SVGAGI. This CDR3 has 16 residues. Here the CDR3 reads CASSYGHSGRSGELFF. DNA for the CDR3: TGTGCCAGCAGTTACGGACACAGCGGGAGATCCGGGGAGCTGTTTTTT.

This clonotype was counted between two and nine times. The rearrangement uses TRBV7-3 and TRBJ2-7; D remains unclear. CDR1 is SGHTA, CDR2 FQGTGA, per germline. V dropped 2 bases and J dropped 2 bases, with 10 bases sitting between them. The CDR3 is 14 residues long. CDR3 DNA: TGTGCCAGCAGCTTAGCGTGGTCCGCCTACGAGCAGTACTTC. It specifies CASSLAWSAYEQYF. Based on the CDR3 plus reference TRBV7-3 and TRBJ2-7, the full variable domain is GAGVSQTPSNKVTEKGKYVELRCDPISGHTALYWYRQSLGQGPEFLIYFQGTGAADDSGLPNDRFFAVRPEGSVSTLKIQRTERGDSAVYLCASSLAWSAYEQYFGPGTRLTVT.

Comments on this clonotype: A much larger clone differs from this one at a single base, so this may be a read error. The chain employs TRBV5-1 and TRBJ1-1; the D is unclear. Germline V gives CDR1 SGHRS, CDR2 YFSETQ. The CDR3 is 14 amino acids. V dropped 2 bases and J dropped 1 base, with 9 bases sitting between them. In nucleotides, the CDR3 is TGCGCCAGCAGCTTCCGGCCGGAGAACACTGAAGCTTTCTTT. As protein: CASSFRPENTEAFF.

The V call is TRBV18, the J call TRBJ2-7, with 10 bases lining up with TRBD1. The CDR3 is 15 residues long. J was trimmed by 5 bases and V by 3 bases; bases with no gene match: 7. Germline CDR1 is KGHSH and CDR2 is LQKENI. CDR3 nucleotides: TGTGCCAGCTCACCCACGACAGGGGGCTTGAACGAGCAGTACTTC. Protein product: CASSPTTGGLNEQYF.

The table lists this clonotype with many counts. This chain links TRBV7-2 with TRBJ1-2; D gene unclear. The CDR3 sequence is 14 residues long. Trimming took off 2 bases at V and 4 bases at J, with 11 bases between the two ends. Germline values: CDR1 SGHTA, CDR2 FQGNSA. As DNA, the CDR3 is TGTGCCAGCAGCTTACCTGCACAACTCTATGGCTACACCTTC. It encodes CASSLPAQLYGYTF.

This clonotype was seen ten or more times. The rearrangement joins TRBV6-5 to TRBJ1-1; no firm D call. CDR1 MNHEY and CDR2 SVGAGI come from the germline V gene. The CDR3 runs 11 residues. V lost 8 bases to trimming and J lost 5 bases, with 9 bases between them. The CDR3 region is CASLGPTEAFF. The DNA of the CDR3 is TGTGCCAGCCTAGGGCCGACTGAAGCTTTCTTT.

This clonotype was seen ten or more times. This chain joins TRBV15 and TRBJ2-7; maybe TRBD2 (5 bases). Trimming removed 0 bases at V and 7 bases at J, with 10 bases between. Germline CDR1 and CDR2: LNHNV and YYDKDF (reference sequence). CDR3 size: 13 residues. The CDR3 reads CATSREGGEEQYF. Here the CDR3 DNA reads TGTGCCACCAGCAGAGAGGGTGGGGAGGAGCAGTACTTC.

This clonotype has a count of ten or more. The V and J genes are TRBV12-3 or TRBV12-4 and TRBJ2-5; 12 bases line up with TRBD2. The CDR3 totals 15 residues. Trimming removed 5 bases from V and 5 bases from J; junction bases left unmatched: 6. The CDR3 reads CASSGLAGGPETQYF. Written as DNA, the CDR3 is TGTGCCAGCAGTGGTCTAGCGGGGGGGCCGGAGACCCAGTACTTC.

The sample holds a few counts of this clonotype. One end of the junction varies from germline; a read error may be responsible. CDR3 nucleotide sequence: TGTTCCAGCAGTTACTCGAAGCAGGGGGTAAGGGATCAGCCCCAGCATTTT. Translated, it gives CSSSYSKQGVRDQPQHF. The gene calls are TRBV6-2 or TRBV6-3 and TRBJ1-5, with 7 bases matching TRBD1. Germline CDR1 and CDR2: MNHEY and SVGEGT. The CDR3 covers 17 residues.

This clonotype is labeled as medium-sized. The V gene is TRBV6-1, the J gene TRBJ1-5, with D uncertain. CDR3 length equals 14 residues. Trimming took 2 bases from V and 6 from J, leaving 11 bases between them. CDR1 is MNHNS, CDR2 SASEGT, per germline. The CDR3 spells CASSESIGPQPQHF. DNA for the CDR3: TGTGCCAGCAGTGAAAGCATCGGACCTCAGCCCCAGCATTTT.

CDR3: CASTDPGKGYEQYF. The CDR3 nucleotides read TGTGCCAGCACGGATCCAGGGAAGGGCTACGAGCAGTACTTC. This rearrangement joins TRBV6-1 to TRBJ2-7, with a possible D match to TRBD1 (5 bases). The CDR3 is made up of 14 amino acids. With 7 bases removed from V and 3 bases from J, the gap between germline ends came to 16 bases. The germline gives CDR1 MNHNS, CDR2 SASEGT.

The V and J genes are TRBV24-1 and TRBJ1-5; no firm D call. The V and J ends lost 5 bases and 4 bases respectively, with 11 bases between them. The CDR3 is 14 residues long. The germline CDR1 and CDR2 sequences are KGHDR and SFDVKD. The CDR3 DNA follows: TGTGCCACCAGTGGGTCCGGCCAAAATCAGCCCCAGCATTTT. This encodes CATSGSGQNQPQHF.

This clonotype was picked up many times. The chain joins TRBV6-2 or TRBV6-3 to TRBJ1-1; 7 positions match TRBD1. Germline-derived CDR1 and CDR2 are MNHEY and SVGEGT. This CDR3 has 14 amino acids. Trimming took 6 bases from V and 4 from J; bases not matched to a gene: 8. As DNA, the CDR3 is TGTGCCAGCAGACCAGGAAACAGGGGCACTGAAGCTTTCTTT. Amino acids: CASRPGNRGTEAFF.

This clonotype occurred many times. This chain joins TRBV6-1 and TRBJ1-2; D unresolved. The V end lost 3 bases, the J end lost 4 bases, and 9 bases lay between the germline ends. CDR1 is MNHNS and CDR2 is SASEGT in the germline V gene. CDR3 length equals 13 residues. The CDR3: CASSEGPVYGYTF. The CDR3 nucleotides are TGTGCCAGCAGTGAGGGTCCCGTCTATGGCTACACCTTC.

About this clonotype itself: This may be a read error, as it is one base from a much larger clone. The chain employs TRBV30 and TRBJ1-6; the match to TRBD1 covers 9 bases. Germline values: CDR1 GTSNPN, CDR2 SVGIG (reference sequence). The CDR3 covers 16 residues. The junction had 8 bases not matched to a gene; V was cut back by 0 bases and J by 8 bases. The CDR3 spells CAWSVRGQGLDSPLHF. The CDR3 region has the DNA TGTGCCTGGAGTGTACGTGGACAGGGGCTTGATTCACCCCTCCACTTT.

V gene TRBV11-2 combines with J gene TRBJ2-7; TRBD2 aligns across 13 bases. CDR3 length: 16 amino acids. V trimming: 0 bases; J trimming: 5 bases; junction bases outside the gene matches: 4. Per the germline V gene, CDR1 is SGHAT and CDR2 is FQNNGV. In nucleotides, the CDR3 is TGTGCCAGCAGCTTAGATGGACTAGCGGGAGCCAACGAGCAGTACTTC. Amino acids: CASSLDGLAGANEQYF.

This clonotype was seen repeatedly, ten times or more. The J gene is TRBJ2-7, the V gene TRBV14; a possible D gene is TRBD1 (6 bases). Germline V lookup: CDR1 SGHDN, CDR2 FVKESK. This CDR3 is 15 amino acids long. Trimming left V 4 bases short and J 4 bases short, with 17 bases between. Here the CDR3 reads CASSPRGRGHYEQYF. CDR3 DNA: TGTGCCAGCAGCCCCCGTGGCAGGGGACATTACGAGCAGTACTTC.

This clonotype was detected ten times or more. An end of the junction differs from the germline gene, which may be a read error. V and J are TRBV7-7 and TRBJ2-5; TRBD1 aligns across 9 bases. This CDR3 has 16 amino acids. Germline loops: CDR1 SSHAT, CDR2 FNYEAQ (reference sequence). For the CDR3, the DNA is TGTGCTAGCAGCCGGACAGGGGTGATAGAGGGGGAGACCCAGTACTTC. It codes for CASSRTGVIEGETQYF. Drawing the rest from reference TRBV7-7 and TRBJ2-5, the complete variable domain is GAGVSQSPRYKVTKRGQDVTLRCDPISSHATLYWYQQALGQGPEFLTYFNYEAQPDKSGLPSDRFSAERPEGSISTLTIQRTEQRDSAMYRCASSRTGVIEGETQYFGPGTRLLVL.

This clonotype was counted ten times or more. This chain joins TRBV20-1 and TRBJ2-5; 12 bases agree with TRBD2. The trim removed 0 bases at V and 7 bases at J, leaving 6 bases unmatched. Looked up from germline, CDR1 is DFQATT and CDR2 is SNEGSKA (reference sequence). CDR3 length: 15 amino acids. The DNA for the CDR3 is TGCAGTGCTAGAGATCGTCTAGCGGGAGGGGCGACCCAGTACTTC. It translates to CSARDRLAGGATQYF.

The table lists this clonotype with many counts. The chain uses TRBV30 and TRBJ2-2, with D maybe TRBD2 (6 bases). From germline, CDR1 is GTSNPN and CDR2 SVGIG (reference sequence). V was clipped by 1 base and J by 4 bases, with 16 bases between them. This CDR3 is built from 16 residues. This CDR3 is CAWSAEGSTSTGELFF. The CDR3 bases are TGTGCCTGGAGTGCGGAGGGCTCGACGAGCACCGGGGAGCTGTTTTTT.

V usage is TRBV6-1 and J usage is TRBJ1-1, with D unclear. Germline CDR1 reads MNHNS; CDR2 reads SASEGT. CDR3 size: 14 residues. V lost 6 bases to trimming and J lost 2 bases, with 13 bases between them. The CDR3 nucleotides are TGTGCCAGCAGGCGACCCTCTCCAAACACTGAAGCTTTCTTT. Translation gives CASRRPSPNTEAFF.

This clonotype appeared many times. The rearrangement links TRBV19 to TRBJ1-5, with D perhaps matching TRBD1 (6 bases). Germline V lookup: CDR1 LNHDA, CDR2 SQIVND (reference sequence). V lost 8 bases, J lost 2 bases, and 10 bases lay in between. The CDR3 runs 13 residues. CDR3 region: CASGRGGNQPQHF. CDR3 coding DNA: TGTGCCAGTGGCAGGGGAGGCAATCAGCCCCAGCATTTT.